This passage covers 8 T cell receptor beta chains from one sample sequenced in a study of T cell repertoires in cytomegalovirus infection. TCRdb ran MiXCR on the reads and lists one entry per CDR3 protein. The repertoire has under 850,000 distinct CDR3 sequences, 35% of them found once; the top ten carry 2.8%. Source material: PBMCs. The source is a human donor in good health (CMV status not recorded). Some clones in this sample may be carry-over from other donors' samples.

This clonotype was counted at least ten times. The V and J genes are TRBV7-8 and TRBJ1-6; D ambiguous. The germline V and J ends were trimmed by 3 bases and 0 bases, with 18 bases remaining between them. The CDR3 runs 19 residues. From germline, CDR1 is SGHVS and CDR2 FQNEAQ. The DNA for the CDR3 is TGTGCCAGCAGCTTCCGAGGGTCTCTTTCTAGCTCCTATAATTCACCCCTCCACTTT. This translates into CASSFRGSLSSSYNSPLHF.

V usage is TRBV20-1 and J usage is TRBJ2-3; 8 bases are shared with TRBD2. Germline CDR1 and CDR2: DFQATT and SNEGSKA (reference sequence). V shed 0 bases and J 0 bases; nucleotides not matched to a gene: 5. The CDR3 is made up of 16 amino acids. The CDR3 bases are TGCAGTGCTAGAGATGAGCGGGGGATAAGCACAGATACGCAGTATTTT. Protein product: CSARDERGISTDTQYF.

The J gene is TRBJ1-1, the V gene TRBV15, with D perhaps TRBD1 (6 bases). Germline values: CDR1 LNHNV, CDR2 YYDKDF (reference sequence). V was trimmed by 0 bases and J by 6 bases, leaving 14 bases between them. CDR3 size: 15 residues. The DNA for the CDR3 is TGTGCCACCAGCAGAGATTGGGGGGGCAGTCCTGAAGCTTTCTTT. It yields the protein CATSRDWGGSPEAFF.

This clonotype was counted between two and nine times. The chain carries TRBV4-1 and TRBJ1-2, with D possibly TRBD1 on 5 matching bases. There are 14 residues in the CDR3. V shed 0 bases and J shed 4 bases, with 9 bases lying between them. Germline-derived CDR1 and CDR2 are MGHRA and YSYEKL. The CDR3 region is CASSQEGGRYGYTF. The CDR3 DNA sequence: TGCGCCAGCAGCCAAGAGGGGGGACGCTATGGCTACACCTTC.

The V gene is TRBV7-4, the J gene TRBJ2-2; either TRBD1 or TRBD2 may supply D (6 bases each). Germline lookup yields CDR1 SGHVT and CDR2 SQSDAQ. Trimming removed 6 bases at V and 5 bases at J, with 16 bases between. This CDR3 has 15 residues. The CDR3, as DNA: TGTGCCAGCAGTCTAGCGTCCCAGGGGACCGGGGAGCTGTTTTTT. Amino acids: CASSLASQGTGELFF.

V gene TRBV12-3 or TRBV12-4 combines with J gene TRBJ2-2, with D unclear. This CDR3 is 12 amino acids long. Trimming took 6 bases from V and 3 from J, leaving 5 bases between them. CDR3 loop: CASRTHTGELFF. The CDR3 DNA follows: TGTGCCAGCAGGACCCACACCGGGGAGCTGTTTTTT.

V and J are TRBV9 and TRBJ2-3; 8 nucleotides align to TRBD2. Germline V lookup: CDR1 SGDLS, CDR2 YYNGEE. With 2 bases clipped from V and 4 bases from J, the junction kept 3 bases outside the gene matches. The CDR3 sequence is 14 residues long. The CDR3, as DNA: TGTGCCAGCAGCGTGGGACTAGGGTCAGATACGCAGTATTTT. Translated, it gives CASSVGLGSDTQYF.

This clonotype has more than one count but fewer than ten. V and J are TRBV4-1 and TRBJ2-2; tentatively, D is TRBD2 (6 bases). Germline CDR1 and CDR2: MGHRA and YSYEKL. V lost 0 bases, J lost 4 bases, and 12 bases lay in between. The length of the CDR3 is 16 residues. The CDR3 region has the DNA TGCGCCAGCAGCCAAGATCCCTCGGAGGGCACCGGGGAGCTGTTTTTT. It yields the protein CASSQDPSEGTGELFF.